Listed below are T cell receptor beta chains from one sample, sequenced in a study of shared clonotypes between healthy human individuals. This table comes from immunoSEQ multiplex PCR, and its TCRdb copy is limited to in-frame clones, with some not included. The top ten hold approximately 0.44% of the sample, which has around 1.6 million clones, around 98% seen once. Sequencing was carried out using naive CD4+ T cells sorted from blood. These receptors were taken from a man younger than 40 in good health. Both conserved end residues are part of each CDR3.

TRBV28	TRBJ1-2	CASSLTGQPRGYTF
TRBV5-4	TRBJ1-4	CASSSKQGPGEKLFF
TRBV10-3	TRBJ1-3	CAIRHGQGISGNTIYF
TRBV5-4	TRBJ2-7	CASRARDGEQYF
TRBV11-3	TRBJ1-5	CASSGGNQPQHF
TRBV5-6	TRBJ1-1	CASSLWDSMNTEAFF
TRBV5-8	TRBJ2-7	CASRRTGVYEQYF
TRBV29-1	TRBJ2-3	CSVSGRATDTQYF
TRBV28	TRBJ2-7	CASSLPTGGYDEQYF
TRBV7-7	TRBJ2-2	CASSPQFSGELFF
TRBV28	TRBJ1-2	CASSLGDRKNYGYTF
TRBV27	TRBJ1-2	CASSGGVRVDRTYGYTF
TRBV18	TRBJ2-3	CASSLGSDTQYF
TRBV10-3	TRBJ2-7	CAISPIPGTETYEQYF
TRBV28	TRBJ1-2	CASSLSSTGNYGYTF
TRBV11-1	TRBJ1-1	CASSPQTEAFF